The 16 T cell receptor beta chains listed next were all sequenced from one sample in a study of cytomegalovirus exposure and HLA in healthy donors. Some clones are missing from TCRdb's copy, which holds only in-frame ones; the method was immunoSEQ multiplex PCR. The data hold 200,000 or so clones, with about 86% observed a single time. Sample: PBMCs. The receptors shown here come from a woman younger than 30 in good health and CMV-seronegative.

This sequence joins TRBV28 and TRBJ1-5, with D unclear. CDR3 length: 14 amino acids. Per the germline V gene, CDR1 is MDHEN and CDR2 is SYDVKM. Trimming cost V 2 bases and J 6 bases, with 11 bases left between them. CDR3 sequence: CASSLRSGFQPQHF. The CDR3 DNA reads TGTGCCAGCAGTTTACGATCGGGGTTTCAGCCCCAGCATTTT.

This rearrangement joins TRBV23-1 to TRBJ1-1; 8 bases are shared with TRBD1. TRBV23-1 is an open reading frame, and its role is uncertain. Losses at the gene ends were 6 bases for V and 4 bases for J; bases not matched to a gene: 13. The CDR3 length is 16 residues. CDR3 protein: CASSLQRRDRRTEAFF. The CDR3 nucleotides read TGCGCCAGCAGCCTGCAACGTCGGGACAGGCGCACTGAAGCTTTCTTT.

The CDR3 bases are TGTGCCAGCAGCACTAGGACTAGCGGGAGGGAGGAAAGAACAGATACGCAGTATTTT. Translated, it gives CASSTRTSGREERTDTQYF. The chain links TRBV21-1 to TRBJ2-3; TRBD2 is the table's D call and was not checked against the DNA. TRBV21-1 corresponds to a pseudogene. The CDR3 has 19 amino acids.

This chain connects TRBV5-6 to TRBJ2-3, with TRBD2 identical over 12 bases. CDR3 length: 18 amino acids. CDR1 and CDR2 from the germline V gene are SGHDT and YYEEEE. Germline trimming cut 2 bases from V and 6 bases from J; bases unmatched to any gene: 13. The CDR3 region is CASSLTSGRPRHRDTQYF. The CDR3 region has the DNA TGTGCCAGCAGCTTAACTAGCGGGAGGCCCCGACACCGGGATACGCAGTATTTT.

The chain employs TRBV6-1 and TRBJ1-2, with D possibly matching TRBD1 (6 bases). The CDR3 loop spans 14 amino acids. Germline CDR1 and CDR2: MNHNS and SASEGT. The germline V and J ends were trimmed by 2 bases and 4 bases, with 11 bases remaining between them. Written as DNA, the CDR3 is TGTGCCAGCAGTGAACGGGGACACTCCTATGGCTACACCTTC. Encoded protein: CASSERGHSYGYTF.

The V gene is TRBV13, the J gene TRBJ2-1; D is uncertain. The CDR3 has 16 amino acids. Germline V lookup: CDR1 PRHDT, CDR2 FYEKMQ (reference sequence). V lost 5 bases and J lost 0, with 14 bases in between. For the CDR3, the DNA is TGTGCCAGCAGCGGCAGACACCCCGACTCCTACAATGAGCAGTTCTTC. It yields the protein CASSGRHPDSYNEQFF.

The chain links TRBV30 to TRBJ2-3; 8 nucleotides line up with TRBD2. Trimming took 4 bases from V and 10 from J; bases not matched to a gene: 10. The germline CDR1 and CDR2 sequences are GTSNPN and SVGIG (reference sequence). The CDR3 covers 13 residues. In nucleotides, the CDR3 is TGTGCCTGGACCTTAGCGGGATCCGGTCCGCAGTATTTT. It encodes CAWTLAGSGPQYF.

This clone has a single count. V usage is TRBV4-3 and J usage is TRBJ2-1, with 8 bases matching TRBD1. The CDR3 is made up of 16 amino acids. CDR1 is LGHNA, CDR2 YSLEER, per germline. The trim removed 3 bases at V and 1 base at J, leaving 5 bases unmatched. The CDR3 nucleotides are TGCGCCAGCAGCCAGGAAACAGGGGGATCCTACAATGAGCAGTTCTTC. Amino acids: CASSQETGGSYNEQFF.

Regarding this clone: Distinct nucleotide sequences in the sample also encode this CDR3. In nucleotides, the CDR3 is TGTGCCAGCAGTCGAGGCACAGATACGCAGTATTTT. Protein sequence: CASSRGTDTQYF. This chain connects TRBV27 to TRBJ2-3; no definite D call. Germline V CDR1 and CDR2: MNHEY, SMNVEV (reference sequence). This CDR3 spans 12 amino acids. V was cut by 5 bases and J by 1 base, with 4 bases left in between.

The V and J genes are TRBV29-1 and TRBJ2-2; 8 nucleotides agree with TRBD1. Germline CDR1 is SQVTM and CDR2 is ANQGSEA. V shed 5 bases and J 0 bases; nucleotides not matched to a gene: 8. The CDR3 covers 16 residues. CDR3 region: CSVSDRVNANTGELFF. The CDR3 coding sequence is TGCAGCGTTTCGGACAGGGTCAACGCGAACACCGGGGAGCTGTTTTTT.

This chain uses TRBV5-1 with TRBJ2-1; a weak D match, TRBD2 (5 bases). The V end was cut by 2 bases, the J end by 8 bases, with 23 bases between. Germline values: CDR1 SGHRS, CDR2 YFSETQ. This CDR3 is 17 amino acids long. This chain's CDR3 is CASSFSSGTRTLYEQFF. The CDR3, as DNA: TGCGCCAGCAGCTTCTCTTCGGGAACTAGGACGCTCTATGAGCAGTTCTTC.

The chain carries TRBV28 and TRBJ2-7; perhaps TRBD2 as D (5 bases). Germline values: CDR1 MDHEN, CDR2 SYDVKM. V dropped 4 bases and J dropped 5 bases, with 9 bases sitting between them. The CDR3 loop spans 12 amino acids. CDR3 bases: TGTGCCAGCAGTTACCGGAGGAACGAGCAGTACTTC. It is translated as CASSYRRNEQYF.

The chain joins TRBV29-1 to TRBJ2-3, with a weak D call TRBD2 (5 bases). The germline V gene encodes CDR1 SQVTM and CDR2 ANQGSEA. The CDR3 spans 13 residues. V was clipped by 3 bases and J by 6 bases, with 13 bases between them. The CDR3 coding sequence is TGCAGCGTTGATGGGCTAGCTGGGGATACGCAGTATTTT. It codes for CSVDGLAGDTQYF.

The CDR3 DNA follows: TGCGCCAGCAGCCGCCCGGGACAGACCTACGAGCAGTACTTC. Residues: CASSRPGQTYEQYF. The chain combines TRBV4-1 with TRBJ2-7; TRBD1 aligns across 7 bases. The germline V gene has CDR1 MGHRA and CDR2 YSYEKL. The CDR3 has 14 amino acids. Trimming cost V 4 bases and J 2 bases; bases outside gene matches: 5.

The chain is built from TRBV5-4 and TRBJ2-1; 11 bases match TRBD2. The CDR3 is made up of 17 amino acids. The V gene end was trimmed by 4 bases and the J gene end by 14 bases; junction bases not matched to a gene: 20. Germline V lookup: CDR1 SGHNT, CDR2 YYREEE (reference sequence). This CDR3 reads CASSTREATSGTSHEFF. The CDR3, as DNA: TGTGCCAGCAGCACACGCGAGGCGACTAGCGGGACGTCGCATGAGTTCTTC.

This sequence joins TRBV7-3 and TRBJ2-1; 8 positions agree with TRBD2. This CDR3 comprises 15 residues. The V segment lost 5 bases and the J segment 4 bases; nucleotides outside the gene matches: 7. CDR1 and CDR2 from the germline V gene are SGHTA and FQGTGA. The CDR3 loop is CASSPGGSAYNEQFF. In nucleotides, the CDR3 is TGTGCCAGCAGCCCGGGGGGGTCGGCTTACAATGAGCAGTTCTTC.